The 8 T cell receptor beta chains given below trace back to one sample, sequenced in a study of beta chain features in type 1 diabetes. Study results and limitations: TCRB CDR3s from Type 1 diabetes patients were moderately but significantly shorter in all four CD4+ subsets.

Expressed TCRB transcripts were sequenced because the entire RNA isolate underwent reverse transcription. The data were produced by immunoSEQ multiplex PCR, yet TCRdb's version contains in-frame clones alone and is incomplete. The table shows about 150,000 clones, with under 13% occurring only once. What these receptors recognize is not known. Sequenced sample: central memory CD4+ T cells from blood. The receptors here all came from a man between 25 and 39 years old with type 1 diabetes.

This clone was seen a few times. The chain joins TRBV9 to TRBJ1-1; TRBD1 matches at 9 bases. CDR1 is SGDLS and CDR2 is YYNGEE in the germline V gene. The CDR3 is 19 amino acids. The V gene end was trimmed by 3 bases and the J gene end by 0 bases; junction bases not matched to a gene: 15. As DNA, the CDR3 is TGTGCCAGCAGCGCCTTGGCGATAGGGACAGGGTTAATGAACACTGAAGCTTTCTTT. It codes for CASSALAIGTGLMNTEAFF. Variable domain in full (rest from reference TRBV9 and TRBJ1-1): DSGVTQTPKHLITATGQRVTLRCSPRSGDLSVYWYQQSLDQGLQFLIQYYNGEERAKGNILERFSAQQFPDLHSELNLSSLELGDSALYFCASSALAIGTGLMNTEAFFGQGTRLTVV.

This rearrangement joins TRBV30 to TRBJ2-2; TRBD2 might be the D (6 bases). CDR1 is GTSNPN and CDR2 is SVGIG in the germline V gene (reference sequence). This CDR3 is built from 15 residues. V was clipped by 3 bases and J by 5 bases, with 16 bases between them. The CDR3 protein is CAWSRGRVQTGELFF. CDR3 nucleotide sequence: TGTGCCTGGAGCCGGGGGAGAGTCCAAACCGGGGAGCTGTTTTTT.

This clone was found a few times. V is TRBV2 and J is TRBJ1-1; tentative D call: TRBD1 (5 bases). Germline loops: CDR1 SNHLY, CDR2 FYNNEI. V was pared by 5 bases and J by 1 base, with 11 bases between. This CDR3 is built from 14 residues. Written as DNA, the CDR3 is TGTGCCAGCAGTTCTCGACAGTCGAACACTGAAGCTTTCTTT. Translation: CASSSRQSNTEAFF.

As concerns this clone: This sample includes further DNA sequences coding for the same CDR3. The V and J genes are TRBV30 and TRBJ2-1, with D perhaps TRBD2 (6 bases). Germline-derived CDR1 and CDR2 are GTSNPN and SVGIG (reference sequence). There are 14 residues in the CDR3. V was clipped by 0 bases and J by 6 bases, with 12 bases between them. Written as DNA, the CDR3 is TGTGCCTGGAGTGTGGGCGGGGTGCGCAATGAGCAGTTCTTC. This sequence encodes CAWSVGGVRNEQFF.

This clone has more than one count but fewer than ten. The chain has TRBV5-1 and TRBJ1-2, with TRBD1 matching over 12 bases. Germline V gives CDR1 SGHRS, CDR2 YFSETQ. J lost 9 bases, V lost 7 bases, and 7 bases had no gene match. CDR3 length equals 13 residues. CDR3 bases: TGCGCCAGCTCCCAGGGACAGGGGGCTCGCTACACCTTC. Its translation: CASSQGQGARYTF.

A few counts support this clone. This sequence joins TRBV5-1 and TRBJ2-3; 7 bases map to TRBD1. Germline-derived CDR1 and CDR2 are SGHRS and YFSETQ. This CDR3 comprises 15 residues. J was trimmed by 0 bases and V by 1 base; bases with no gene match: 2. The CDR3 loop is CASSLSGQSTDTQYF. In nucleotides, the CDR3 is TGCGCCAGCAGCTTGTCGGGACAGAGCACAGATACGCAGTATTTT.

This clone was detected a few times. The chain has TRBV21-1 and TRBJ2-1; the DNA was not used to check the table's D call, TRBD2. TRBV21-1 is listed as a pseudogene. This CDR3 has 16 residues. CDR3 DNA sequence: TGTGCCAGCACTACCTCGACTAGCGGGAGGAGTAATGAGCAGTTCTTC. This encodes CASTTSTSGRSNEQFF.

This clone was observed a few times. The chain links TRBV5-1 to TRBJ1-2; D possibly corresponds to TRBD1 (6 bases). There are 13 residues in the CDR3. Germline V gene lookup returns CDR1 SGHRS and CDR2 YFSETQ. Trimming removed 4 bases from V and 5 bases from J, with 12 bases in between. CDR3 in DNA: TGCGCCAGCAGCGTGGACAGTTTTTATGGCTACACCTTC. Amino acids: CASSVDSFYGYTF.